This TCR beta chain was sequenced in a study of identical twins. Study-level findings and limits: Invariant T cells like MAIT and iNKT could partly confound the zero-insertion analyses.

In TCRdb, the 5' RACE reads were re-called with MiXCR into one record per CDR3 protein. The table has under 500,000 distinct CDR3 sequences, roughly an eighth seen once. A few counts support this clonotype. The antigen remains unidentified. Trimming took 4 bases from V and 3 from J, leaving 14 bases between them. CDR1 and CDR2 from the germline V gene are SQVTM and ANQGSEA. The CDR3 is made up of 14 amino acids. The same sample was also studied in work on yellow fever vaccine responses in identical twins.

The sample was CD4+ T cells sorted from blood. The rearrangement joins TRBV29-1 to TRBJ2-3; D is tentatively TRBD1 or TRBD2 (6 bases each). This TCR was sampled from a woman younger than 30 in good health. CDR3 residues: CSVVFRGRTDTQYF. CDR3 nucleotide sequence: TGCAGCGTTGTTTTCCGGGGGCGGACAGATACGCAGTATTTT.